Included here is one T cell receptor beta chain sequence, with context. Its antigen is not identified. The CDR3 is made up of 13 amino acids. Germline CDR1 reads SGHRS; CDR2 reads YFSETQ. V lost 2 bases, J lost 2 bases, and 7 bases lay in between. This sample was taken from a study of CD8+ T cells in alopecia areata. Study results and limitations: Mouse data revealed clearer TCR sharing than patient data did, a gap possibly tied to HLA. Scalp lesions, especially in alopecia totalis/universalis, had higher clonality than normal scalp.

Peripheral blood and lesional scalp punch biopsies were taken from alopecia areata patients. TCR sequencing used cDNA made by reverse transcription of extracted RNA. The assay was immunoSEQ multiplex PCR, and TCRdb's table has in-frame clones only and misses some. The data show under 15,000 clones, with around three fifths seen just once and approximately 13% held by the top ten. The rearrangement links TRBV5-1 to TRBJ2-5; D is ambiguous. The TCR was taken from a human donor with alopecia areata. The sequenced material came from skin. The CDR3 loop is CASSLRQQETQYF. The CDR3 DNA reads as TGCGCCAGCAGCTTAAGGCAACAAGAGACCCAGTACTTC.